The sequence of this T cell receptor (beta chain) was determined in a study of T cell responses to AZD1222 COVID-19 vaccine (dated by TCRdb to the early 2020s). A note on the overall study: AZD1222 recipients whose second dose came at about 4 weeks and those whose second dose came at about 12 weeks were combined into one group, since spike-specific TCR depth and breadth did not differ between the two schedules. A total of under 250 trial participants underwent TCR sequencing, of whom some 200 had received two doses of AZD1222 and around 25 had received two doses of the MenACWY control vaccine. Trial participants were enrolled by age into subgroups of 18-55, 56-69 and 70-plus years, and around 140, 26 and 57 TCR-sequenced participants, respectively, were included in these subgroups.

About this clone: Its specific antigen is unknown. There are no base qualities to consult, and no much larger clone falls within one base.

In the paper's terms, the time point label means: baseline before first vaccination. Vaccinee samples were obtained from the UK trials COV001 and COV002, which included a single-blind randomized controlled phase 2/3 trial of AZD1222 (ChAdOx1 nCoV-19) in healthy adults. For TCRbeta chain sequencing, PBMC samples from trial participants were taken at day 0 and at day 28 after the second dose. The CDR3 regions of human TCRbeta chains were analyzed by immunosequencing. The authors' analysis ran thus. Repertoire TCRs were matched against a reference library of SARS-CoV-2-specific TCRs generated with the MIRA antigen-specificity platform. Breadth meant the fraction of unique TCRs that were SARS-CoV-2-associated, whereas depth meant the fraction of total T cells that were SARS-CoV-2-associated. Each spike-specific TCR was assigned to its reactive spike region and to a CD4 or CD8 class using the MIRA data. Log10-transformed breadth and depth values were compared by one-way ANOVA with Sidak's multiple comparisons tests. TCRdb limited this immuneACCESS table to in-frame rearrangements with V and J called. A share of clones is missing; checked studies link under half to unresolved V genes, and the rest is unexplained. V and J calls and clone size are as listed in that table; D and trimming were resolved from the DNA. The sample contains about 80,000 clones, roughly 87% of them found a single time. Roughly a quarter of the sample is held by the ten biggest clonotypes.

The CDR3 has 14 amino acids, counting the end cysteine and phenylalanine. The sequence is cut down to CDR3 DNA, 42 bases in frame from base 1. CDR1 and CDR2 are drawn from the germline V gene (reference sequence): GTSNPN, SVGIG. V was cut back by 0 bases and J by 9 bases, leaving a gap of 15 bases between them. On the study overall, not on this receptor specifically: The vaccine-associated CD4 TCRs covered the entire spike protein, and the dominant responses fell in regions 160-218 and 743-854. Conclusions about previously exposed vaccinees are limited because only a handful of AZD1222 recipients were SARS-CoV-2 seropositive at baseline. Because no samples from the day 14 peak response were available, repertoires could be characterized only after the peak T cell response. Most participants were white British and females outnumbered males, and the authors suggested that clonal diversity may have been underestimated. The 56-69-year group was small, and its depth increase did not reach significance, likely because of low power. Nearly half of unique spike-specific TCRs reportedly recognized epitopes outside regions mutated in the B.1.351 and B.1.1.7 variants. After two AZD1222 doses, spike-specific TCR breadth and depth were significantly higher than at day 0 and than in MenACWY recipients.

The V and J genes are TRBV30 and TRBJ2-1; TRBD2 is a weak D gene call, 6 bases matching. This TCR was recovered from an adult in good health. This sample comprised peripheral blood, obtained on day 0 of AZD1222 vaccination. The nucleotide sequence is given as TGTGCCTGGAGTGTACGCGGGACCCACATTGAGCAGTTCTTC. Its translation is CAWSVRGTHIEQFF.